This note documents a single T cell receptor (beta chain) sequence. The entry originates in a study of cytomegalovirus exposure and HLA in healthy donors. Only in-frame clones appear in the TCRdb table, and some are missing; sequencing was by immunoSEQ multiplex PCR. Counted here are 70,000 or so clones, roughly 92% occurring once; the ten biggest clones make up around 1.9%. Germline V gene lookup returns CDR1 MNHEY and CDR2 SMNVEV (reference sequence). V was pared by 7 bases and J by 5 bases, with 7 bases of the junction left unmatched. The CDR3 is 14 residues long. The sequencing sample was made of PBMCs. The clonotype originates from a woman between 18 and 29 years old in good health and CMV-seropositive. The chain has TRBV27 and TRBJ2-1; 8 nucleotides agree with TRBD2. The DNA for the CDR3 is TGTGCCAGCACCCTAGCGGGCTTGGACAATGAGCAGTTCTTC. This sequence encodes CASTLAGLDNEQFF.